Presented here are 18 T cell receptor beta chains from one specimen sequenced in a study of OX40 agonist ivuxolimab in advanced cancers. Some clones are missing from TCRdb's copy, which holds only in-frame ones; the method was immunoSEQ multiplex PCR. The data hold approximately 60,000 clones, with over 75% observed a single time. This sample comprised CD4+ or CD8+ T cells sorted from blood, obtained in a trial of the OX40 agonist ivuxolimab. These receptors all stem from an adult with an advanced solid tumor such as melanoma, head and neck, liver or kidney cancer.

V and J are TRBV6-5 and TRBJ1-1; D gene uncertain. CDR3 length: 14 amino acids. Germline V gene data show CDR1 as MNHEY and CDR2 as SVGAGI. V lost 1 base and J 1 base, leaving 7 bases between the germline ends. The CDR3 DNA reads TGTGCCAGCAGTTACTTTTCAGCGAACACTGAAGCTTTCTTT. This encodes CASSYFSANTEAFF.

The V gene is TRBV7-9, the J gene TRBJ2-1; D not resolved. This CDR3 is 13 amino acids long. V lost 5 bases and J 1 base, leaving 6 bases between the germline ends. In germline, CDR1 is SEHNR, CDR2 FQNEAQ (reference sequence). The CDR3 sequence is CASSPESYNEQFF. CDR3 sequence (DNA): TGTGCCAGCAGCCCGGAGTCCTACAATGAGCAGTTCTTC. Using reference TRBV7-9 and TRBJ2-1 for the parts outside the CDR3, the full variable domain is DTGVSQNPRHKITKRGQNVTFRCDPISEHNRLYWYRQTLGQGPEFLTYFQNEAQLEKSRLLSDRFSAERPKGSFSTLEIQRTEQGDSAMYLCASSPESYNEQFFGPGTRLTVL.

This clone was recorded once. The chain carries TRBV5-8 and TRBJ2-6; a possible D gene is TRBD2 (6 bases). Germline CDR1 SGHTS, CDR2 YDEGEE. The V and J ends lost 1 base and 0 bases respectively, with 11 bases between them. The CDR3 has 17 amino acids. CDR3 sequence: CASSLQGGYSGANVLTF. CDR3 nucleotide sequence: TGTGCCAGCAGCTTGCAGGGAGGTTACTCTGGGGCCAACGTCCTGACTTTC.

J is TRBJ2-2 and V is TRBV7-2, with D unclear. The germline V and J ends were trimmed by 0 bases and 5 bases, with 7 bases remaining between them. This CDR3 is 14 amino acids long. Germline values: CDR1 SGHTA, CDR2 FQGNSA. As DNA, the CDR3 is TGTGCCAGCAGCTTAGCGGGTGGGACCGGGGAGCTGTTTTTT. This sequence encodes CASSLAGGTGELFF.

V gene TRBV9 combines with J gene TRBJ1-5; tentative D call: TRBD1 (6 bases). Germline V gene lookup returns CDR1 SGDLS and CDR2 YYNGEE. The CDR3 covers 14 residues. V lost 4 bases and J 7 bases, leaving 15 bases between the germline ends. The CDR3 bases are TGTGCCAGCAGCACCGGCGGGGGCTGGCAGCCCCAGCATTTT. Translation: CASSTGGGWQPQHF.

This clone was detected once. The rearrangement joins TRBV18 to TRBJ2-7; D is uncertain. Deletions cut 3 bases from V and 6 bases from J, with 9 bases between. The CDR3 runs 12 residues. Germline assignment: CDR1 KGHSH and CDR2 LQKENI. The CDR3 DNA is TGTGCCAGCTCACCGTCTAGTTCCGAGCAGTACTTC. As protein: CASSPSSSEQYF.

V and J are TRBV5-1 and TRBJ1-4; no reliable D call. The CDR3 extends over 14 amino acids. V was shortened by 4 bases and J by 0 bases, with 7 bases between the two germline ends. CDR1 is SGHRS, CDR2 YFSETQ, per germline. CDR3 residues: CASSRAPTNEKLFF. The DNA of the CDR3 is TGCGCCAGCAGCAGGGCACCAACTAATGAAAAACTGTTTTTT. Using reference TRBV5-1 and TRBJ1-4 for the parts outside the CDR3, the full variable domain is KAGVTQTPRYLIKTRGQQVTLSCSPISGHRSVSWYQQTPGQGLQFLFEYFSETQRNKGNFPGRFSGRQFSNSRSEMNVSTLELGDSALYLCASSRAPTNEKLFFGSGTQLSVL.

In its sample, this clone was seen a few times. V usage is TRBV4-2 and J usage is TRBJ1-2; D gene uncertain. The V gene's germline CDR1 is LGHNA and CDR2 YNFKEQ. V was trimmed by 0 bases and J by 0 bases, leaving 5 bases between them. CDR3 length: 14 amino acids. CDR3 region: CASSQEEPNYGYTF. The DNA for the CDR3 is TGTGCCAGCAGCCAAGAAGAGCCTAACTATGGCTACACCTTC.

CDR3 sequence (DNA): TGTGCCAGCAGCTTGTTGTCCCCAGATACGCAGTATTTT. Translation: CASSLLSPDTQYF. The chain carries TRBV9 and TRBJ2-3; D is unresolved. The V gene's germline CDR1 is SGDLS and CDR2 YYNGEE. The V and J ends lost 4 bases and 4 bases respectively, with 10 bases between them. This CDR3 region has 13 residues. Combining the CDR3 with reference TRBV9 and TRBJ2-3 gives the whole variable domain DSGVTQTPKHLITATGQRVTLRCSPRSGDLSVYWYQQSLDQGLQFLIQYYNGEERAKGNILERFSAQQFPDLHSELNLSSLELGDSALYFCASSLLSPDTQYFGPGTRLTVL.

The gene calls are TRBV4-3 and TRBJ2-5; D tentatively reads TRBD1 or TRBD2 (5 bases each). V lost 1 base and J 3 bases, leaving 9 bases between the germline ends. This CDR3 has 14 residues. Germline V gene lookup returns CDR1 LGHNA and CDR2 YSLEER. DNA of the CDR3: TGCGCCAGCAGCCAAGTAGGGACGGAAGAGACCCAGTACTTC. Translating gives CASSQVGTEETQYF.

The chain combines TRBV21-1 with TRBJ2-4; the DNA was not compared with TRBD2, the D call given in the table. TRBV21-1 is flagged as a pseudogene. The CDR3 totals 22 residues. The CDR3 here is CASSKKYPSGRGRILAKNIQYF. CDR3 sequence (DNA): TGTGCCAGCAGCAAAAAATACCCCTCTGGGCGGGGGCGAATTCTAGCCAAAAACATTCAGTACTTC.

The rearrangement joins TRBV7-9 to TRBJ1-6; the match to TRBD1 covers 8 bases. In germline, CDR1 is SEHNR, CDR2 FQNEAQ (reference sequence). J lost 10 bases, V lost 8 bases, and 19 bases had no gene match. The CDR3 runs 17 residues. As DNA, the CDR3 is TGTGCCAGCGCGTCTGTGGGGGGGACAGGCCTTTGGTCACCCCTCCACTTT. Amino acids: CASASVGGTGLWSPLHF.

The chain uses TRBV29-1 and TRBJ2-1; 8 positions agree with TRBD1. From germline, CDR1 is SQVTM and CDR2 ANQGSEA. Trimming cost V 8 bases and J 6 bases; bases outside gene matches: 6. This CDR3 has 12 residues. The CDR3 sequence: CSSRTGSNEQFF. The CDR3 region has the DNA TGCAGCTCCCGGACAGGGTCCAATGAGCAGTTCTTC.

CDR3 in DNA: TGTGCCAGCAGTGAAAGGAGCGGGAGAGGCGGCACAGATACGCAGTATTTT. Encoded protein: CASSERSGRGGTDTQYF. V is TRBV2 and J is TRBJ2-3; 8 nucleotides match TRBD2. Germline V gene sequence: CDR1 SNHLY, CDR2 FYNNEI. J lost 1 base, V lost 2 bases, and 8 bases had no gene match. CDR3 length: 17 residues.

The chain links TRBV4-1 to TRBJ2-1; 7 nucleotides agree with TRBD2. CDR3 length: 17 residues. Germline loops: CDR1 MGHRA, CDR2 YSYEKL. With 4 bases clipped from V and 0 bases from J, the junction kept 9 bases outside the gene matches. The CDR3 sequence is CASSPITGGSSYNEQFF. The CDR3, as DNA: TGCGCCAGCAGCCCTATAACCGGGGGGAGCTCCTACAATGAGCAGTTCTTC.

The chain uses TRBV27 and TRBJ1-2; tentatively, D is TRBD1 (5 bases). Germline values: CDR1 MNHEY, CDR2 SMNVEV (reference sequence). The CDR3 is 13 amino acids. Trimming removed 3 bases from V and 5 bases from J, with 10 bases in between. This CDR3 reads CASSFGGRYGYTF. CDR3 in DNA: TGTGCCAGCAGTTTTGGGGGGAGGTATGGCTACACCTTC.

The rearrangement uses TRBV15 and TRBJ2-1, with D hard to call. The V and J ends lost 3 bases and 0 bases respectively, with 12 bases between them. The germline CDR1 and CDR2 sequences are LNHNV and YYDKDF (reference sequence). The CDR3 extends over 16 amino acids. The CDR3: CATSRSPPSSYNEQFF. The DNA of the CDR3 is TGTGCCACCAGCAGGTCGCCGCCGAGCTCCTACAATGAGCAGTTCTTC.

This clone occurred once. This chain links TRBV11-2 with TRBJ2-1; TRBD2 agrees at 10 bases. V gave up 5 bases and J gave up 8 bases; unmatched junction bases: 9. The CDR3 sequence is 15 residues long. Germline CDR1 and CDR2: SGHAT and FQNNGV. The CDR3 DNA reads TGTGCCAGCAGCCCTGGCGTAGCGGGGGGCCATGAGCAGTTCTTC. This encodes CASSPGVAGGHEQFF. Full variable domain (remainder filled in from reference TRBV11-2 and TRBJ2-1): EAGVAQSPRYKIIEKRQSVAFWCNPISGHATLYWYQQILGQGPKLLIQFQNNGVVDDSQLPKDRFSAERLKGVDSTLKIQPAKLEDSAVYLCASSPGVAGGHEQFFGPGTRLTVL.